The 7 T cell receptor beta chains below were found in one sample sequenced in a study of blood T cell repertoires in COVID-19 (TCRdb year 2020). Receptor libraries were prepared by the immunoSEQ multiplex PCR assay. As stored in TCRdb, this immuneACCESS dataset retains in-frame rearrangements with V and J assigned. A fraction of the clones does not appear; measured against another copy, unresolved V genes explain less than half of the discrepancy, and the remainder lacks a known reason. A total of roughly 100,000 clones appear in this sample, roughly 82% of them only once. The ten top clones hold around 4.5% of the sample. The specimen sequenced was peripheral blood. These receptors came from a human donor in a cohort sampled during active COVID-19.

The rearrangement joins TRBV19 to TRBJ1-5, with no clear D. CDR1 LNHDA and CDR2 SQIVND come from the germline V gene (reference sequence). The ends were cut back, 5 bases at V and 3 bases at J, with 14 bases in the middle. The CDR3 is 15 amino acids. In DNA form, the CDR3 reads TGTGCCAGTAGTGTGGACCAGCGGAACAATCAGCCCCAGCATTTT. Protein sequence: CASSVDQRNNQPQHF. The full variable domain, rest sourced from reference TRBV19 and TRBJ1-5, is DGGITQSPKYLFRKEGQNVTLSCEQNLNHDAMYWYRQDPGQGLRLIYYSQIVNDFQKGDIAEGYSVSREKKESFPLTVTSAQKNPTAFYLCASSVDQRNNQPQHFGDGTRLSIL.

V and J are TRBV7-8 and TRBJ1-3, with 7 bases that match TRBD1. V shed 5 bases, J shed 2 bases, and the junction held 9 bases outside the gene matches. This CDR3 contains 16 residues. Germline V gene sequence: CDR1 SGHVS, CDR2 FQNEAQ. The CDR3 region is CASSLTDRVAGNTIYF. CDR3 nucleotide sequence: TGTGCCAGCAGCCTGACCGACAGGGTTGCTGGAAACACCATATATTTT.

J is TRBJ2-1 and V is TRBV29-1; TRBD1 matches at 7 bases. CDR3 length equals 12 residues. Unmatched junction bases numbered 2, after V lost 7 bases and J lost 2 bases. Germline CDR1 and CDR2: SQVTM and ANQGSEA. For the CDR3, the DNA is TGCAGCGGAGACAGGGCCTACAATGAGCAGTTCTTC. Protein: CSGDRAYNEQFF.

This clone occurred a few times. This rearrangement joins TRBV19 to TRBJ2-4; D might be TRBD2 (6 bases). The length of the CDR3 is 14 residues. V gave up 2 bases and J gave up 5 bases, with 10 bases separating them. Germline CDR1 reads LNHDA; CDR2 reads SQIVND (reference sequence). The chain's CDR3 is CASSIRTGENIQYF. The CDR3 region has the DNA TGTGCCAGTAGTATACGGACGGGGGAAAACATTCAGTACTTC.

Points on this clone: Other DNA sequences of this sample code for an identical CDR3. The chain is built from TRBV18 and TRBJ2-3, with TRBD2 matching 13 bases. The germline V gene has CDR1 KGHSH and CDR2 LQKENI. V was clipped by 2 bases and J by 5 bases; unmatched bases: 4. The CDR3 totals 16 residues. The CDR3 region has the DNA TGTGCCAGCTCACCAACTAGCGGGGGGGCCGGAGATACGCAGTATTTT. Encoded protein: CASSPTSGGAGDTQYF.

This chain uses TRBV10-3 with TRBJ2-6, with a weak D call TRBD2 (5 bases). The CDR3 has 14 amino acids. Germline values: CDR1 ENHRY, CDR2 SYGVKD. Trimming left V 2 bases short and J 3 bases short, with 5 bases between. Written as DNA, the CDR3 is TGTGCCATCAGTGAGGGAGGTGGGGCCAACGTCCTGACTTTC. Protein: CAISEGGGANVLTF.

The chain carries TRBV4-1 and TRBJ1-6, with D possibly being TRBD1 (6 bases). Germline CDR1 and CDR2: MGHRA and YSYEKL. This CDR3 is 16 amino acids long. Trimming removed 3 bases at V and 7 bases at J, with 16 bases between. This CDR3 reads CASSQGQPLRNSPLHF. CDR3 in DNA: TGCGCCAGCAGCCAGGGACAACCCCTGAGGAATTCACCCCTCCACTTT.